This T cell receptor (beta chain) was identified during a study of blood T cell repertoires in COVID-19. Study at large: Some COVID-19 samples were acute and others convalescent; all came from the United States, Italy and Spain.

This clone was observed once. Libraries were prepared by immunoSEQ multiplex PCR; TCRdb keeps only in-frame clonotypes and omits some of them. The data show tens of thousands of clones, less than 80% seen once. Per germline, CDR1 LGHDT and CDR2 YNNKEL (reference sequence). Deletions cut 0 bases from V and 5 bases from J, with 11 bases between. The CDR3 loop spans 15 amino acids. The clonotype comes from a woman aged 45-65 years with acute or convalescent COVID-19. Sequences were obtained from peripheral blood. V and J are TRBV3-1 (or the pseudogene TRBV3-2) and TRBJ1-5; tentatively, D is TRBD1 (6 bases). DNA for the CDR3: TGTGCCAGCAGCCAAGACTACAGGGCCCATCAGCCCCAGCATTTT. Its protein is CASSQDYRAHQPQHF.